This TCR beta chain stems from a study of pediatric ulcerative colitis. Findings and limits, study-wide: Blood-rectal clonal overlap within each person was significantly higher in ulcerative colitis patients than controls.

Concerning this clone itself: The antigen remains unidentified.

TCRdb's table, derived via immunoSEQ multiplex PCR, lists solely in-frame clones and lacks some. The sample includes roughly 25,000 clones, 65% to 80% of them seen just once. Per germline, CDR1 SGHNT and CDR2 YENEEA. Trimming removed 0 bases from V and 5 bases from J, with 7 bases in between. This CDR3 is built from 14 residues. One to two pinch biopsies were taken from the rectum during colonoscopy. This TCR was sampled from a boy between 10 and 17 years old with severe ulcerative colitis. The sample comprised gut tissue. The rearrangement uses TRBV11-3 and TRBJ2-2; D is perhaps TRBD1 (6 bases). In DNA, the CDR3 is TGTGCCAGCAGCTTAGACAGGGGTACCGGGGAGCTGTTTTTT. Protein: CASSLDRGTGELFF.